The 8 T cell receptor beta chains below come from one sample, sequenced in a study of blood T cell repertoires in COVID-19. The protocol was immunoSEQ multiplex PCR, while the TCRdb copy is restricted to in-frame clones and leaves out a portion. Among 300,000 to 400,000 clones, roughly 86% were seen once, and the ten largest hold just over 9.5%. Sequencing was performed on peripheral blood. The receptors were gathered from a man aged 25-40 years with COVID-19, enrolled during active disease.

This clone was counted a single time. The J gene is TRBJ2-7, the V gene TRBV7-2, with D tentatively TRBD2 (5 bases). The germline CDR1 and CDR2 sequences are SGHTA and FQGNSA. Trimming stripped 8 bases from V and 5 bases from J, with 19 bases between. This CDR3 spans 14 amino acids. CDR3 amino acids: CASSTGLRNDEQYF. In nucleotides, the CDR3 is TGTGCCAGCTCCACCGGACTCCGGAACGACGAGCAGTACTTC.

The V call is TRBV20-1, the J call TRBJ1-2, with 7 bases fitting TRBD1. Trimming took 3 bases from V and 2 from J; bases not matched to a gene: 3. This CDR3 is 13 amino acids long. CDR1 and CDR2 from the germline V gene are DFQATT and SNEGSKA (reference sequence). In DNA, the CDR3 is TGCAGTGCTAGTACAGGGGCAAACTATGGCTACACCTTC. Encoded protein: CSASTGANYGYTF.

V is TRBV29-1 and J is TRBJ1-1; TRBD1 is a possible D gene (6 bases). This CDR3 spans 13 amino acids. Germline V gene lookup returns CDR1 SQVTM and CDR2 ANQGSEA. V was cut by 7 bases and J by 2 bases, with 14 bases left in between. CDR3 nucleotide sequence: TGCAGCGCTAGGGGACACCTAAACACTGAAGCTTTCTTT. It specifies CSARGHLNTEAFF.

This clone occurred once. V and J are TRBV6-2 or TRBV6-3 and TRBJ1-4, with no clear D. The V end lost 5 bases, the J end lost 2 bases, and 6 bases lay between the germline ends. This CDR3 contains 13 residues. The germline V gene encodes CDR1 MNHEY and CDR2 SVGEGT. CDR3 protein: CASSENTNEKLFF. CDR3 sequence (DNA): TGTGCCAGCAGTGAGAATACTAATGAAAAACTGTTTTTT.

In this sample, this clone turned up once. This chain joins TRBV7-9 and TRBJ1-6; 8 nucleotides agree with TRBD1. J lost 7 bases, V lost 5 bases, and 7 bases had no gene match. Germline lookup yields CDR1 SEHNR and CDR2 FQNEAQ (reference sequence). The CDR3 covers 15 residues. The DNA for the CDR3 is TGTGCCAGCAGCCCCCGACAGGGGACGAATTCACCCCTCCACTTT. Its translation is CASSPRQGTNSPLHF.

The J gene is TRBJ2-7, the V gene TRBV28; TRBD1 aligns across 9 bases. Per the germline V gene, CDR1 is MDHEN and CDR2 is SYDVKM. The CDR3 totals 15 residues. The V segment lost 3 bases and the J segment 2 bases; nucleotides outside the gene matches: 5. The CDR3 here is CASSFPGQGTYEQYF. CDR3 sequence (DNA): TGTGCCAGCAGTTTCCCGGGACAGGGTACCTACGAGCAGTACTTC. The full variable domain, rest sourced from reference TRBV28 and TRBJ2-7, is DVKVTQSSRYLVKRTGEKVFLECVQDMDHENMFWYRQDPGLGLRLIYFSYDVKMKEKGDIPEGYSVSREKKERFSLILESASTNQTSMYLCASSFPGQGTYEQYFGPGTRLTVT.

The chain combines TRBV10-3 with TRBJ1-2, with D maybe TRBD1 (5 bases). V dropped 4 bases and J dropped 4 bases, with 10 bases sitting between them. CDR1 and CDR2 from the germline V gene are ENHRY and SYGVKD. The CDR3 has 13 amino acids. CDR3 sequence (DNA): TGTGCCATCAGTGCTGGAGACAGCTATGGCTACACCTTC. Amino acids: CAISAGDSYGYTF.

The chain links TRBV7-9 to TRBJ2-5; a weak D match, TRBD1 (6 bases). The CDR3 length is 17 residues. The V and J ends lost 2 bases and 0 bases respectively, with 16 bases between them. CDR1 is SEHNR, CDR2 FQNEAQ, per germline (reference sequence). The CDR3 DNA sequence: TGTGCCAGCAGCTTAACGGGCCAGGGGCGGTACCAAGAGACCCAGTACTTC. It codes for CASSLTGQGRYQETQYF.